These T cell receptor beta chains were read from a single sample in a study of regulatory T cells in long-lasting Graves disease. TCRdb called the multiplex PCR reads again in MiXCR, with one record for every CDR3 protein. The table records about 220,000 distinct CDR3 sequences, around 19% of them present only once. The same sample was also used in a study of T cells in Graves' hyperthyroidism and ophthalmopathy.

The source was peripheral blood mononuclear cells (PBMCs), collected at new diagnosis, from a patient treated with antithyroid drugs. These receptors all come from a woman in her twenties or thirties with Graves disease. Each CDR3 is given with its conserved first and last residue. D genes are given only for firm matches. A clone size is listed for some rows: how often the clone was seen (once, few, many), or a class if it is expanded.

>-|-|TRBV5-6|TRBJ2-6
CASSLASLSGANVLTF
TGTGCCAGCAGCTTGGCCAGTCTCTCTGGGGCCAACGTCCTGACTTTC
>many|-|TRBV28|TRBJ1-2
CASSSLPGGVYGYTF
TGTGCCAGCAGTTCTCTACCGGGGGGGGTCTATGGCTACACCTTC
>many|TRBD2|TRBV12-5|TRBJ2-3
CASGRLAGQKDTQYF
TGTGCTAGTGGCAGACTAGCGGGGCAAAAAGATACGCAGTATTTT
>many|TRBD2|TRBV15|TRBJ2-3
CATSRDRRGGDTQYF
TGTGCCACCAGCAGAGATCGGCGGGGGGGAGATACGCAGTATTTT
>many|TRBD1|TRBV19|TRBJ1-1
CASRDRLNTEAFF
TGTGCCAGTCGGGACAGGTTGAACACTGAAGCTTTCTTT
>many|-|TRBV19|TRBJ2-3
CASTDRGLAGGTDTQYF
TGTGCCAGTACCGACAGGGGGCTAGCGGGGGGCACAGATACGCAGTATTTT
>few|-|TRBV5-5|TRBJ1-1
CASSPAPANTEAFF
TGTGCCAGCAGTCCCGCCCCTGCGAACACTGAAGCTTTCTTT
>few|-|TRBV15|TRBJ2-6
CATSRPSGANVLTF
TGTGCCACCAGCAGACCATCTGGGGCCAACGTCCTGACTTTC
>many|-|TRBV12-3/TRBV12-4|TRBJ2-6
CASSLGLSGANVLTF
TGTGCCAGCAGTTTAGGGCTTTCTGGGGCCAACGTCCTGACTTTC
>many|-|TRBV30|TRBJ2-5
CAWSVPPQETQYF
TGTGCCTGGAGTGTACCTCCTCAAGAGACCCAGTACTTC
>few|-|TRBV5-1|TRBJ2-7
CASSFEGVYEQYF
TGCGCCAGCAGCTTCGAGGGAGTCTACGAGCAGTACTTC
>many|TRBD1|TRBV20-1|TRBJ1-1
CSARAPRTGLNTEAFF
TGCAGTGCTAGAGCCCCCAGGACAGGTTTGAACACTGAAGCTTTCTTT
>many|-|TRBV7-9|TRBJ2-4
CASSRLGTAKNIQYF
TGTGCCAGCAGCCGTCTAGGGACCGCCAAAAACATTCAGTACTTC
>many|-|TRBV30|TRBJ2-2
CAWKGSGPGELFF
TGTGCCTGGAAGGGTTCGGGGCCCGGGGAGCTGTTTTTT
>many|-|TRBV28|TRBJ1-2
CASGRGGYTF
TGTGCCAGCGGAAGGGGAGGCTACACCTTC
>-|-|TRBV2|TRBJ2-7
CAISPGADYEQYF
TGTGCCATCAGTCCCGGGGCGGACTACGAGCAGTACTTC
>-|-|TRBV6-1|TRBJ2-3
CASSESTRLTDTQYF
TGCGCCAGCAGTGAGTCCACGCGTCTCACAGATACGCAGTATTTT
>few|-|TRBV6-2/TRBV6-3|TRBJ2-7
CASTYAVGGGYEQYF
TGTGCCAGCACCTACGCCGTTGGAGGGGGCTACGAGCAGTACTTC
>many|TRBD1|TRBV28|TRBJ2-7
CASRTDRDPSYEQYF
TGTGCCAGCAGAACGGACAGGGACCCGTCCTACGAGCAGTACTTC
>many|TRBD2|TRBV20-1|TRBJ2-3
CSAPGTSGGGDTQYF
TGCAGTGCTCCCGGGACTAGCGGAGGCGGGGATACGCAGTATTTT
>-|-|TRBV12-3/TRBV12-4|TRBJ1-1
CASSADEGPNTEAFF
TGTGCCAGCAGTGCGGACGAGGGGCCCAACACTGAAGCTTTCTTT
>many|-|TRBV11-2|TRBJ2-5
CASSLLSGRRYQETQYF
TGTGCCAGCAGCTTATTGTCCGGACGGAGGTACCAAGAGACCCAGTACTTC
>many|TRBD2|TRBV4-2|TRBJ2-7
CASSQGASTSGESAQYF
TGTGCCAGCAGCCAAGGGGCCTCGACTAGCGGGGAGTCTGCGCAGTACTTC
>many|-|TRBV3-1|TRBJ1-5
CASSHATGARPQHF
TGTGCCAGCAGCCATGCAACGGGGGCGCGGCCCCAGCATTTT
>-|TRBD1|TRBV9|TRBJ2-1
CASSVLDRGNEQFF
TGTGCCAGCAGCGTTCTCGACAGGGGCAATGAGCAGTTCTTC
>many|-|TRBV30|TRBJ2-2
CAWKRQNTGELFF
TGTGCCTGGAAGAGGCAGAACACCGGGGAGCTGTTTTTT
>many|-|TRBV9|TRBJ2-5
CASSVGTTQETQYF
TGTGCCAGCAGCGTGGGCACGACCCAAGAGACCCAGTACTTC
>many|TRBD2|TRBV28|TRBJ2-1
CASSLRGRAFDEQFF
TGTGCCAGCAGTTTAAGAGGGAGGGCCTTTGATGAGCAGTTCTTC
>-|-|TRBV5-1|TRBJ1-3
CASTASLVGSGNTIYF
TGCGCCAGCACCGCCAGCTTGGTGGGCTCTGGAAACACCATATATTTT
>-|TRBD2|TRBV9|TRBJ2-3
CASSAGRVTDTQYF
TGTGCCAGCAGCGCCGGGAGGGTCACAGATACGCAGTATTTT
>many|TRBD1|TRBV7-2|TRBJ2-5
CASSSRGQETQYF
TGTGCCAGCAGCTCCAGGGGGCAAGAGACCCAGTACTTC
>-|TRBD1|TRBV4-2|TRBJ1-6
CASSPHRTGDNSPLHF
TGTGCCAGCAGCCCCCACCGGACAGGTGATAATTCACCCCTCCACTTT
>many|TRBD1|TRBV4-2|TRBJ2-7
CASSQDWDRVYEQYF
TGTGCCAGCAGCCAAGATTGGGACAGGGTTTACGAGCAGTACTTC
>many|-|TRBV20-1|TRBJ2-3
CSARALASSTDTQYF
TGCAGTGCTAGAGCGCTAGCGTCAAGCACAGATACGCAGTATTTT
>-|-|TRBV5-5|TRBJ2-7
CASSLAGTISYEQYF
TGTGCCAGCAGCTTGGCTGGGACAATTTCCTACGAGCAGTACTTC
>-|-|TRBV6-1|TRBJ1-4
CASTELNEKLFF
TGTGCCAGCACTGAGCTTAATGAAAAACTGTTTTTT
>many|-|TRBV27|TRBJ2-3
CASSLFFTDTQYF
TGTGCCAGCAGTTTATTTTTCACAGATACGCAGTATTTT
>-|TRBD2|TRBV20-1|TRBJ2-1
CSARPPGGRLLNEQFF
TGCAGTGCCAGGCCCCCCGGCGGGAGACTTCTCAATGAGCAGTTCTTC